This TCR beta chain was sequenced in a study of cytomegalovirus exposure and HLA in healthy donors. The study sampled nominally healthy donors, though unrecorded immune exposures were likely. In regard to this clone: The antigen remains undetermined.

Primers: 60 Vbeta forward and 13 Jbeta reverse. The table came from immunoSEQ multiplex PCR; TCRdb's copy has only in-frame clones and leaves some out. The sample includes more than 110,000 clones, 65% to 80% of them seen just once. Study-wide findings and caveats: In a later analysis, TCR beta V- and J-gene trimming showed a link to a missense DCLRE1C variant.

The source of this sequence is a male donor in good health and CMV-seronegative. Input material: PBMCs.

The CDR3 is CASSDYRGADGYTF. The CDR3 DNA follows: TGTGCCAGCAGTGACTACAGGGGGGCAGATGGCTACACCTTC. The rearrangement uses TRBV6-1 and TRBJ1-2; TRBD1 matches 8 bases. This CDR3 has 14 amino acids. The germline V gene encodes CDR1 MNHNS and CDR2 SASEGT. J lost 6 bases, V lost 3 bases, and 6 bases had no gene match.